This T cell receptor beta chain is from a study of monozygotic twins with cystic fibrosis. Overall study results and limits: Unrelated CF individuals shared fewer identical clonotypes than monozygotic CF twins. Median Simpson clonality of approximately 0.0091 suggested naive T cells predominated. In 13 of 16 pairs, V gene usage was closest to the co-twin's.

Germline V lookup: CDR1 SGHTA, CDR2 FQGNSA. V lost 2 bases and J 1 base, leaving 6 bases between the germline ends. This CDR3 is built from 13 residues. Remarks on this clone: The antigen is undetermined.

Generated by immunoSEQ multiplex PCR, the TCRdb table keeps only in-frame clones and is missing some. The repertoire holds about 29,000 clones, with around 81% as singletons. The TCR comes from a girl aged 2 to 10 with cystic fibrosis. This chain connects TRBV7-2 to TRBJ2-7; no clear D gene. The sequencing sample was made of blood. CDR3 in DNA: TGTGCCAGCAGCTTAACGGATTCCTACGAGCAGTACTTC. Its protein is CASSLTDSYEQYF.